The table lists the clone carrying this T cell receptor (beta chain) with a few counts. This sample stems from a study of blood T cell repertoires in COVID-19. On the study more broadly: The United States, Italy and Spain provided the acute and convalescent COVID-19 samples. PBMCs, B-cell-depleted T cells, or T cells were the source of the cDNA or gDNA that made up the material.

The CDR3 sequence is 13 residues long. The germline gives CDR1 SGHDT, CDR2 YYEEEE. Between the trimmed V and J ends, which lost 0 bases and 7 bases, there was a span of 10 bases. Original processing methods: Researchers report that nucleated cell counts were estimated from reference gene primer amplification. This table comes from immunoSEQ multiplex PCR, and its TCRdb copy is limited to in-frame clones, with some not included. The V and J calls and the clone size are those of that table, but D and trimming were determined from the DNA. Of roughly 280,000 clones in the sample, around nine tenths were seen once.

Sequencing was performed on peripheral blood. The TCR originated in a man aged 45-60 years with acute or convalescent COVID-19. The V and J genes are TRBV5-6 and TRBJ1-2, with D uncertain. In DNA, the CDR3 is TGTGCCAGCAGCTTGGGACAATTCGGTGGCTACACCTTC. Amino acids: CASSLGQFGGYTF.